This T cell receptor (beta chain) is from a study of cytomegalovirus exposure and HLA in healthy donors. Study-wide results and limits: In an earlier analysis, about 87% or about 30%: the productive usage of most TCR beta V segments.

The PCR ran on 60 Vbeta and 13 Jbeta primers. Repertoires were generated with immunoSEQ multiplex PCR, while TCRdb's copy carries only in-frame clones and drops some. The ten top clones account for 0.95% to 1.3%, within a sample of 200,000 to 250,000 clones. The germline CDR1 and CDR2 sequences are SQVTM and ANQGSEA. The CDR3 totals 16 residues. Comments on this clone: Antigen unknown.

Sequenced input: PBMCs. This chain links TRBV29-1 with TRBJ1-1, with 9 bases matching TRBD1. The clonotype comes from a girl aged 2 to 9 in good health and CMV-seropositive. The CDR3 reads CRGGTGTTRKRTEAFF. CDR3 nucleotide sequence: TGCAGGGGGGGGACAGGGACCACACGGAAAAGGACTGAAGCTTTCTTT.